These 9 T cell receptor beta chains were sequenced from one sample in a study of T cell responses to AZD1222 COVID-19 vaccine. Method: immunoSEQ multiplex PCR; TCRdb's copy keeps in-frame clones and lacks some. Of 150,000 to 200,000 clones listed, approximately 94% are singletons. The material was peripheral blood, obtained on day 0 of AZD1222 vaccination. The receptors originated from an adult in good health.

This chain connects TRBV2 to TRBJ2-7; 8 bases fit TRBD1. With 4 bases clipped from V and 6 bases from J, the junction kept 14 bases outside the gene matches. Germline assignment: CDR1 SNHLY and CDR2 FYNNEI. The CDR3 is made up of 16 amino acids. As DNA, the CDR3 is TGTGCCAGCAGTGGGGGCAGGGGGCTTTTCGGAGTCGAGCAGTACTTC. This sequence encodes CASSGGRGLFGVEQYF.

The chain recombines TRBV6-6 with TRBJ1-2; D not resolved. Germline V gene data show CDR1 as MNHNY and CDR2 as SVGAGI (reference sequence). There are 11 residues in the CDR3. Trimming removed 6 bases from V and 3 bases from J, with 5 bases in between. The CDR3 loop reads CASRTDYGYTF. The CDR3 DNA is TGTGCCAGCAGGACGGACTATGGCTACACCTTC.

The chain carries TRBV4-2 and TRBJ2-7; 12 bases are a match to TRBD1. CDR1 LGHNA and CDR2 YNFKEQ come from the germline V gene. The CDR3 covers 15 residues. The V gene end was trimmed by 0 bases and the J gene end by 7 bases; junction bases not matched to a gene: 4. The CDR3, as DNA: TGTGCCAGCAGCCAAGAGGGACAGGGGGCGCAGGAGCAGTACTTC. This sequence encodes CASSQEGQGAQEQYF.

The rearrangement links TRBV29-1 to TRBJ2-5; D call uncertain. Germline CDR1 and CDR2: SQVTM and ANQGSEA. The CDR3 is made up of 12 amino acids. Trimming took 5 bases from V and 1 from J, leaving 8 bases between them. DNA of the CDR3: TGCAGCGTTCGGCTAGGCCAAGAGACCCAGTACTTC. This translates into CSVRLGQETQYF.

This chain uses TRBV3-1 (or the pseudogene TRBV3-2) with TRBJ2-7; 8 bases are shared with TRBD2. Germline CDR1 and CDR2: LGHDT and YNNKEL (reference sequence). The CDR3 totals 16 residues. J lost 1 base, V lost 4 bases, and 9 bases had no gene match. Here the CDR3 reads CASSLKAGAGSYEQYF. As DNA, the CDR3 is TGTGCCAGCAGCCTTAAAGCGGGAGCGGGATCCTACGAGCAGTACTTC.

As concerns this clone: Mismatch with germline at one junction end may stem from a read error. The chain couples TRBV4-1 to TRBJ2-7, with D unclear. Germline V gene lookup returns CDR1 MGHRA and CDR2 YSYEKL. The CDR3 has 14 amino acids. CDR3 region: CASSPGRPPYGQYF. Written as DNA, the CDR3 is TGCGCCAGCAGCCCCGGAAGGCCACCCTACGGGCAGTACTTC.

This rearrangement joins TRBV12-3 or TRBV12-4 to TRBJ2-7; D call uncertain. The CDR3 extends over 12 amino acids. The ends were cut back, 5 bases at V and 2 bases at J, with 7 bases in the middle. CDR3 amino acids: CASSPHTYEQYF. The CDR3 DNA follows: TGTGCCAGCAGTCCCCATACCTACGAGCAGTACTTC.

This clone was seen once. The chain joins TRBV2 to TRBJ2-7; perhaps TRBD1 as D (6 bases). The CDR3 length is 12 residues. V was cut by 6 bases and J by 3 bases, with 9 bases left in between. Germline assignment: CDR1 SNHLY and CDR2 FYNNEI. CDR3 loop: CASSRDNYEQYF. The CDR3 DNA follows: TGTGCCAGCAGCCGGGACAACTACGAGCAGTACTTC.

The V gene is TRBV3-1 (or the pseudogene TRBV3-2), the J gene TRBJ2-7; 9 bases map to TRBD1. The V and J ends lost 1 base and 4 bases, in that order; junction bases with no gene match: 8. Germline CDR1 and CDR2: LGHDT and YNNKEL (reference sequence). The CDR3 has 16 amino acids. CDR3 sequence: CASSQGIQGARYEQYF. CDR3 coding DNA: TGTGCCAGCAGCCAAGGCATACAGGGGGCGCGGTACGAGCAGTACTTC.